A selection of T cell receptor beta chains follows, all from one sample in a study of Ad26.COV2.S vaccination and SARS-CoV-2 variants. Profiling relied on immunoSEQ multiplex PCR, and the TCRdb table lists in-frame clones only, not all of them. This sample has about 400,000 clones, with about 83% found just once. This specimen consisted of peripheral blood, obtained in a trial of Ad26.COV2.S vaccine versus placebo. These receptors were collected from a person between 18 and 65 years old who received the Ad26.COV2.S COVID-19 vaccine or a placebo. CDR3s include the opening cysteine and the closing phenylalanine or tryptophan. Where a row states a size, it is once, few, many or the class of an expanded clone; other rows omit it.

size | V | CDR3
few | TRBV15 | CATSRDRGYGYTF
- | TRBV24-1 | CATSDQTGAYGYTF
few | TRBV7-6 | CASSLVGEGYEQYF
- | TRBV14 | CASSHGAGMNTEAFF
- | TRBV6-5 | CASGGQGAGNSPLHF
- | TRBV28 | CASRAWNEKLFF
- | TRBV6-4 | CASSELLGYEQYF
few | TRBV7-9 | CASSLNRGATGELFF
- | TRBV5-6 | CASSWDRGPPQPQHF
- | TRBV9 | CASSVPGLAGTETQYF
- | TRBV5-1 | CASTFIAGSSYNEQFF
- | TRBV7-2 | CASSLRRTQETQYF
- | TRBV4-2 | CASSSLTSGRSNEQFF
- | TRBV12-5 | CASGLVPPAVNYTF
- | TRBV6-2/TRBV6-3 | CASSRGQGWNSPLHF
- | TRBV11-3 | CASSWGPPLEQFF
few | TRBV25-1 | CASSDPGSGNQPQHF
- | TRBV6-5 | CASSYLGGGYGYTF
- | TRBV7-3 | CASSLTSNRRGSPLHF
few | TRBV7-9 | CASSLATGNQPQHF
- | TRBV6-2/TRBV6-3 | CASSYRADEQYF
- | TRBV30 | CAWTPGGILRKAFF
- | TRBV7-9 | CASSSTDRGYTEAFF
- | TRBV24-1 | CATSDFRTGADTQYF
- | TRBV20-1 | CSAPDRSGYTF
- | TRBV5-4 | CASSRDRGMETQYF
once | TRBV14 | CASSPDRVGTQYF
- | TRBV3-1/TRBV3-2 | CASSQIAGENTQYF
- | TRBV15 | CATSREYREGEQFF
- | TRBV5-1 | CASSYNTDTQYF
- | TRBV5-1 | CASREGTEKLFF
once | TRBV2 | CASSGPSGGTDTQYF
- | TRBV6-6 | CASSYGLADITDTQYF
- | TRBV3-1/TRBV3-2 | CASSPTGYNEQFF
- | TRBV15 | CATSREAGGLAGGLIEQYF
- | TRBV5-1 | CASSWDSANTGELFF
- | TRBV5-1 | CASSLTGQGGEKLFF
- | TRBV7-3 | CASSGLAGNEQFF
- | TRBV20-1 | CSASQIDTQYF